This T cell receptor beta chain was identified during a study of control samples from healthy donors and cancer patients. Produced via immunoSEQ multiplex PCR; TCRdb's table is partial and in-frame only. Here the sample spans 90,000 to 100,000 clones, around 80% being singletons. This CDR3 comprises 12 residues. The germline V gene encodes CDR1 KGHSH and CDR2 LQKENI. The V end was cut by 0 bases, the J end by 3 bases, with 1 base between. This TCR came from a man aged 60 to 75 in good health. This chain links TRBV18 with TRBJ2-3; no firm D call. The sample taken for sequencing was blood. The DNA for the CDR3 is TGTGCCAGCTCACCACCGACAGATACGCAGTATTTT. Amino acid sequence: CASSPPTDTQYF. Full variable domain (missing parts from reference TRBV18 and TRBJ2-3): NAGVMQNPRHLVRRRGQEARLRCSPMKGHSHVYWYRQLPEEGLKFMVYLQKENIIDESGMPKERFSAEFPKEGPSILRIQQVVRGDSAAYFCASSPPTDTQYFGPGTRLTVL.